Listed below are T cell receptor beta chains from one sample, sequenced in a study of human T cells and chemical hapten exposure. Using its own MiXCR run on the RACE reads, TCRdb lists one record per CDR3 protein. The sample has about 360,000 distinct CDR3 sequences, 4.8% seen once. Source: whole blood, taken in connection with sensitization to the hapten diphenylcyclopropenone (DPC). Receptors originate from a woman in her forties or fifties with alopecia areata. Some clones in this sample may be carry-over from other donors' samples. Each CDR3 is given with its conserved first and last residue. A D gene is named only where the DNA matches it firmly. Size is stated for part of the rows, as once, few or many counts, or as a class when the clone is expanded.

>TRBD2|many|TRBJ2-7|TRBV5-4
TGTGCCAGCAGCTTGACACTAGCGGGGAGAGAGCAGTACTTC
CASSLTLAGREQYF
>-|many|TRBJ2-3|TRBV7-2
TGTGCCAGCAGCTTGTACCAGCCAGATACGCAGTATTTT
CASSLYQPDTQYF
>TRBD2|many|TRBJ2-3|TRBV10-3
TGTGCCATCACCGGGACTAGCGGTTTCACAGATACGCAGTATTTT
CAITGTSGFTDTQYF
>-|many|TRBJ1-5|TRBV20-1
TGCAGTGCTAGTTCACACAGGCGGAGCAATCAGCCCCAGCATTTT
CSASSHRRSNQPQHF
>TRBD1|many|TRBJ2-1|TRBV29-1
TGCAGCGTTGAGACAGGGGGGGAGAATGAGCAGTTCTTC
CSVETGGENEQFF
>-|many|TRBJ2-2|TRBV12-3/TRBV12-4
TGTGCCAGCAATGCCTTGGGACTCCCGAACACCGGGGAGCTGTTTTTT
CASNALGLPNTGELFF
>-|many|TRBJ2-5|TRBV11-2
TGTGCCAGCAGCCTTACAGGGAACCAAGAGACCCAGTACTTC
CASSLTGNQETQYF
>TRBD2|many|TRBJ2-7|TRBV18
TGTGCCAGCTCACCGAGCGGGAGGGCCCACGAGCAGTACTTC
CASSPSGRAHEQYF
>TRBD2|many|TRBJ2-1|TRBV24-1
TGTGCCACCAGTGAACCGGGACTAGGGTCCAATGAGCAGTTCTTC
CATSEPGLGSNEQFF
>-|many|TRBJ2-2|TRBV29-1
TGCAGCGTTGATACGGCCTCGAACACCGGGGAGCTGTTTTTT
CSVDTASNTGELFF
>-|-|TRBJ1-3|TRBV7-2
TGTGCCAGCAGCTTAGAAGCCGATTCAAACACCATATATTTT
CASSLEADSNTIYF
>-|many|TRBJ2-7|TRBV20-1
TGCAGTGCCACAACAGGCGGGTCCCTGGAGGAGCAGTACTTC
CSATTGGSLEEQYF
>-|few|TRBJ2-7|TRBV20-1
TGCAGTGCCACCGACAATTACGAGCAGTACTTC
CSATDNYEQYF
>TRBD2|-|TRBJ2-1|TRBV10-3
TGTGCCACCCGACTAGCGGGAGGTGGCAATGAGCAGTTCTTC
CATRLAGGGNEQFF
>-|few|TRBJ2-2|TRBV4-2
TGTGCCAGCAGCCAAGATAGGCAGACCGGGGAGCTGTTTTTT
CASSQDRQTGELFF
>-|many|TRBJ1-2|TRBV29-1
TGCAGCGTTGAAGACAGGGTCAATGGCTACACCTTC
CSVEDRVNGYTF
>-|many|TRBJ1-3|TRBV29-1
TGCAGCGTACGGGCTTCTGGAAACACCATATATTTT
CSVRASGNTIYF
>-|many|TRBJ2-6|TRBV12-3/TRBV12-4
TGTGCCAGCAGGGCAAATTCTGGGGCCAACGTCCTGACTTTC
CASRANSGANVLTF
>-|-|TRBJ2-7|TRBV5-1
TGCGCCAGCAGCTTGATAGACGGGTACTCCTACGAGCAGTACTTC
CASSLIDGYSYEQYF
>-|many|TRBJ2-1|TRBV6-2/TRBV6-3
TGTGCCAGCAGTACGTCTCGGACTGGTAGAAATGAGCAGTTCTTC
CASSTSRTGRNEQFF
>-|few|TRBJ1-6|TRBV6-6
TGTGCCAGCAGTTACTCGGAGGGTGGTGCACCCCTCCACTTT
CASSYSEGGAPLHF
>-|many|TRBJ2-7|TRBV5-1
TGCGCCAGCAGCTTGGGACTAGGGTACGAGCAGTACTTC
CASSLGLGYEQYF
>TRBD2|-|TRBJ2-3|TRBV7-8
TGTGCCAGCAGTGCGGGGGGAAACACAGATACGCAGTATTTT
CASSAGGNTDTQYF
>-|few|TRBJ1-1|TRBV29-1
TGCAGCGTGGCGAGGGACGGTTACACTGAAGCTTTCTTT
CSVARDGYTEAFF
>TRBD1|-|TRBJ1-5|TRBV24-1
TGTGCCACCAGTGACAGGGGGGGCAATCGGCCCCAGCATTTT
CATSDRGGNRPQHF
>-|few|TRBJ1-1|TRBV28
TGTGCCAGCAGTGAAGGACGTCCTGAAGCTTTCTTT
CASSEGRPEAFF
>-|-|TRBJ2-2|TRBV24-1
TGTGCCAGTAGGAGAGACTGGAACGGGGAGCTGTTTTTT
CASRRDWNGELFF
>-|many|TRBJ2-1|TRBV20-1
TGCAGTGCTAGCCACACTCCCAGGTACAATGAGCAGTTCTTC
CSASHTPRYNEQFF
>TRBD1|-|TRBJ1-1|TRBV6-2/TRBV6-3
TGTGCCTGCAGTTCCCCGACAGGGAATGAAGCTTTCTTT
CACSSPTGNEAFF
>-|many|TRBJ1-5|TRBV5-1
TGCGCCAGCAGCCCAAGTCCCGCCGATCAGCCCCAGCATTTT
CASSPSPADQPQHF
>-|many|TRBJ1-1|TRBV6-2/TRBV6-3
TGTGCCAGCAGTTCGAATACCGGGACAGAAGCTTTCTTT
CASSSNTGTEAFF
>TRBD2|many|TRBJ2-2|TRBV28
TGTGCCAGCAGTCCTCAGCGGGACTTCGCCACCGGGGAGCTGTTTTTT
CASSPQRDFATGELFF
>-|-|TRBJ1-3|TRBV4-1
TGCGCCAGCAGCCAATCCGGGACCGCTGGAAACACCATATATTTT
CASSQSGTAGNTIYF
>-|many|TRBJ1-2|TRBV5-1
TGCGCCAGCAGCTTACAAACCAACTATGGCTACACCTTC
CASSLQTNYGYTF
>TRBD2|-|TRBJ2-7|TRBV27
TGTGCCAGCAGTTTGCGGGGAGGGAGCAGCGGGAGCTCCTACGAGCAGTACTTC
CASSLRGGSSGSSYEQYF
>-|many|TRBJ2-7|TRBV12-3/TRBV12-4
TGTGCCAGCAGTTTAGGGATCTACGAGCAGTACTTC
CASSLGIYEQYF
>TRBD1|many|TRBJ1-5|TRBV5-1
TGCGCCAGCAGCTTGGGAGGGACAGCAAATCAGCCCCAGCATTTT
CASSLGGTANQPQHF
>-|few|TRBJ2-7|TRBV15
TGTGCCACCAGCAGAGATCTCGGCCGCGAGCAGTACTTC
CATSRDLGREQYF
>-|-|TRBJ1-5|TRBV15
TGTGCCACCAGCGGCAGGGGCAGCAATCAGCCCCAGCATTTT
CATSGRGSNQPQHF
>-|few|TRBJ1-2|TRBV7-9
TGTGCCAGCAGCTACGACTATCATGGCTACACCTTC
CASSYDYHGYTF